Below, 27 T cell receptor beta chains from the same sample are listed, as sequenced in a study of T cells after somatic rescue of genetic block. Sequencing used immunoSEQ multiplex PCR; TCRdb keeps in-frame clones, though not all of them. The sample lists 110,000 or so clones, approximately 90% seen once, with 1.4% to 1.5% in the top ten. The sample comprised peripheral blood mononuclear cells (PBMCs). The receptor set was obtained from a woman between 18 and 30 years old.

The V call is TRBV30, the J call TRBJ1-1; D perhaps matches TRBD1 (6 bases). This CDR3 comprises 15 residues. Germline V lookup: CDR1 GTSNPN, CDR2 SVGIG (reference sequence). Trimming pared 3 bases from V and 0 bases from J, leaving 14 bases between. CDR3 DNA: TGTGCCTGGAGGAGGGCAGGGGTCTTGAACACTGAAGCTTTCTTT. Translated, it gives CAWRRAGVLNTEAFF. Full variable domain (missing parts from reference TRBV30 and TRBJ1-1): SQTIHQWPATLVQPVGSPLSLECTVEGTSNPNLYWYRQAAGRGLQLLFYSVGIGQISSEVPQNLSASRPQDRQFILSSKKLLLSDSGFYLCAWRRAGVLNTEAFFGQGTRLTVV.

This chain joins TRBV7-3 and TRBJ2-5; TRBD1 matches at 9 bases. Germline CDR1 SGHTA, CDR2 FQGTGA. After removal of 5 bases from V and 6 bases from J, the junction contained 4 bases not matched to a gene. CDR3 length: 13 residues. The DNA for the CDR3 is TGTGCCAGCAGCCTTGACAGGGGGAAGACCCAGTACTTC. Its translation is CASSLDRGKTQYF.

The gene calls are TRBV29-1 and TRBJ1-1; D is uncertain. The germline V gene has CDR1 SQVTM and CDR2 ANQGSEA. V lost 0 bases and J 7 bases, leaving 9 bases between the germline ends. The CDR3 sequence is 12 residues long. The CDR3 sequence: CSVEDRYHEAFF. The DNA for the CDR3 is TGCAGCGTTGAAGACAGGTACCATGAAGCTTTCTTT.

The chain combines TRBV4-1 with TRBJ2-7; TRBD2 matches 12 bases. The CDR3 spans 17 residues. V trimming: 6 bases; J trimming: 7 bases; junction bases outside the gene matches: 16. Looked up from germline, CDR1 is MGHRA and CDR2 is YSYEKL. DNA for the CDR3: TGCGCCAGCAGTTCCGGGCCCACTAGCGGGGGGTTCGGGGAGCAGTACTTC. This encodes CASSSGPTSGGFGEQYF.

The chain joins TRBV30 to TRBJ2-7, with 9 bases aligning to TRBD1. The CDR3 spans 12 residues. Germline CDR1 and CDR2: GTSNPN and SVGIG (reference sequence). Trimming took 4 bases from V and 3 from J; bases not matched to a gene: 1. The CDR3 DNA reads TGTGCCTGGACGGGACAGGGCTACGAGCAGTACTTC. This codes for CAWTGQGYEQYF.

The J gene is TRBJ2-1, the V gene TRBV29-1; 9 nucleotides line up with TRBD1. With 1 base clipped from V and 10 bases from J, the junction kept 14 bases outside the gene matches. The CDR3 runs to 16 residues. CDR1 and CDR2 from the germline V gene are SQVTM and ANQGSEA. In DNA, the CDR3 is TGCAGCGTTGAAGGTCGGGACAGGGCAGGGGGAAGGGAGCAGTTCTTC. Translation gives CSVEGRDRAGGREQFF.

This chain uses TRBV29-1 with TRBJ2-7; tentatively, D is TRBD1 (5 bases). The V gene's germline CDR1 is SQVTM and CDR2 ANQGSEA. CDR3 length equals 12 residues. Trimming took 2 bases from V and 5 from J, leaving 10 bases between them. CDR3 loop: CSVEQGSNEQYF. The CDR3 DNA sequence: TGCAGCGTTGAACAGGGTTCCAACGAGCAGTACTTC.

This chain connects TRBV11-3 to TRBJ2-1; 13 nucleotides line up with TRBD2. J gave up 8 bases and V 5 bases, and 12 bases lay outside the gene matches. This CDR3 is built from 17 residues. Germline CDR1 is SGHNT and CDR2 is YENEEA. The CDR3: CASSPTGTSGAWDEQFF. CDR3 bases: TGTGCCAGCAGCCCGACCGGGACTAGCGGGGCATGGGATGAGCAGTTCTTC. Together with reference TRBV11-3 and TRBJ2-1, the CDR3 gives the full variable domain: EAGVVQSPRYKIIEKKQPVAFWCNPISGHNTLYWYLQNLGQGPELLIRYENEEAVDDSQLPKDRFSAERLKGVDSTLKIQPAELGDSAVYLCASSPTGTSGAWDEQFFGPGTRLTVL.

The chain links TRBV12-2 to TRBJ2-7; the table names TRBD1, a call not compared with the DNA. TRBV12-2 is a known pseudogene. The CDR3 loop spans 15 amino acids. The CDR3 DNA reads TGTGCAAGTCGCTCCACCGGGACAGAGTCCTACGAGCAGTACTTC. Translation: CASRSTGTESYEQYF.

The V gene is TRBV6-5, the J gene TRBJ2-7, with D possibly matching TRBD2 (6 bases). Germline CDR1 MNHEY, CDR2 SVGAGI. The CDR3 has 14 residues. V lost 8 bases to trimming and J lost 2 bases, with 16 bases between them. CDR3 sequence: CASSTSGGTYEQYF. The DNA for the CDR3 is TGTGCCAGCTCTACCTCCGGGGGAACCTACGAGCAGTACTTC.

The rearrangement joins TRBV29-1 to TRBJ1-6; D is possibly TRBD1 (6 bases). The germline V and J ends were trimmed by 5 bases and 7 bases, with 15 bases remaining between them. Germline CDR1 and CDR2: SQVTM and ANQGSEA. The CDR3 has 14 residues. This CDR3 is CSVSQGTANSPLHF. The CDR3 coding sequence is TGCAGCGTTTCCCAGGGGACGGCCAATTCACCCCTCCACTTT.

This clone was recorded once. Here the CDR3 DNA reads TGTGCCAGCAGCTTAGGGTCCGCCCCCAAAAACATTCAGTACTTC. It specifies CASSLGSAPKNIQYF. J is TRBJ2-4 and V is TRBV7-9; D not certain. Germline V gene sequence: CDR1 SEHNR, CDR2 FQNEAQ (reference sequence). The length of the CDR3 is 15 residues. Trimming removed 1 base at V and 2 bases at J, with 9 bases between.

This rearrangement joins TRBV5-1 to TRBJ2-5; 7 bases align to TRBD1. The CDR3 runs to 13 residues. The junction had 6 bases not matched to a gene; V was cut back by 5 bases and J by 5 bases. Germline CDR1 reads SGHRS; CDR2 reads YFSETQ. In DNA form, the CDR3 reads TGCGCCAGCAGTATAGACAGGGTTGAGACCCAGTACTTC. Its translation: CASSIDRVETQYF.

This clone was found a few times. V gene TRBV7-2 combines with J gene TRBJ1-1; D unresolved. This CDR3 region has 13 residues. Germline V gene lookup returns CDR1 SGHTA and CDR2 FQGNSA. V was shortened by 1 base and J by 0 bases, with 3 bases between the two germline ends. The CDR3 region has the DNA TGTGCCAGCAGCTTAGACATGAACACTGAAGCTTTCTTT. Its translation: CASSLDMNTEAFF.

In nucleotides, the CDR3 is TGTGCCAGCAGCCCCCAGCGGCGGGGGGGCGTCGGGGAGCTGTTTTTT. Protein product: CASSPQRRGGVGELFF. The chain uses TRBV9 and TRBJ2-2, with 9 bases lining up with TRBD2. CDR1 is SGDLS and CDR2 is YYNGEE in the germline V gene. V lost 4 bases and J lost 7; bases outside the gene matches: 11. This CDR3 has 16 amino acids.

V is TRBV5-6 and J is TRBJ1-5; 9 nucleotides agree with TRBD1. Germline V gene sequence: CDR1 SGHDT, CDR2 YYEEEE. The CDR3 totals 14 residues. J lost 4 bases, V lost 4 bases, and 3 bases had no gene match. The CDR3 DNA sequence: TGTGCCAGCAGCCCGGGACAGGGTAATCAGCCCCAGCATTTT. This sequence encodes CASSPGQGNQPQHF.

V is TRBV7-8 and J is TRBJ2-7; 8 bases fit TRBD1. Losses at the gene ends were 5 bases for V and 2 bases for J; bases not matched to a gene: 11. This CDR3 comprises 16 residues. Germline V CDR1 and CDR2: SGHVS, FQNEAQ. The CDR3 loop reads CASSISRTGLPYEQYF. The CDR3, as DNA: TGTGCCAGCAGCATTAGTCGGACAGGGCTTCCCTACGAGCAGTACTTC.

The genes are TRBV7-2 and TRBJ2-7; D might be TRBD1 or TRBD2, each matching 6 bases. This CDR3 spans 15 amino acids. The germline V and J ends were trimmed by 4 bases and 3 bases, with 16 bases remaining between them. Germline CDR1 is SGHTA and CDR2 is FQGNSA. The CDR3 nucleotides are TGTGCCAGCAGCTCGGCGGGACACCAGATCTACGAGCAGTACTTC. The encoded protein is CASSSAGHQIYEQYF.

The CDR3: CASSAMDGVEQFF. CDR3 nucleotide sequence: TGTGCCAGCAGTGCCATGGACGGGGTTGAGCAGTTCTTC. The genes are TRBV6-4 and TRBJ2-1, with D tentatively TRBD2 (5 bases). V shed 4 bases and J shed 9 bases, with 13 bases lying between them. CDR3 size: 13 residues. CDR1 MRHNA and CDR2 SNTAGT come from the germline V gene.

This clone turned up a few times. The chain recombines TRBV27 with TRBJ2-1; D may be TRBD1 (6 bases). This CDR3 region has 12 residues. Germline loops: CDR1 MNHEY, CDR2 SMNVEV (reference sequence). Between the trimmed V and J ends, which lost 4 bases and 10 bases, there was a span of 11 bases. The CDR3 here is CASSSQGREQFF. The CDR3 region has the DNA TGTGCCAGCAGTTCCCAGGGGCGGGAGCAGTTCTTC.

The chain has TRBV11-2 and TRBJ1-1, with D possibly being TRBD1 (6 bases). This CDR3 spans 15 amino acids. Trimming left V 0 bases short and J 5 bases short, with 13 bases between. Germline V lookup: CDR1 SGHAT, CDR2 FQNNGV. The CDR3 region has the DNA TGTGCCAGCAGCTTAGAACCGGGGGCTGGTACTGAAGCTTTCTTT. As protein: CASSLEPGAGTEAFF. Full variable domain (remainder filled in from reference TRBV11-2 and TRBJ1-1): EAGVAQSPRYKIIEKRQSVAFWCNPISGHATLYWYQQILGQGPKLLIQFQNNGVVDDSQLPKDRFSAERLKGVDSTLKIQPAKLEDSAVYLCASSLEPGAGTEAFFGQGTRLTVV.

CDR3 protein: CASSLAGLAGLSYEQYF. CDR3 nucleotides: TGTGCCAGCAGCTTAGCGGGGCTAGCGGGGTTAAGTTACGAGCAGTACTTC. The chain has TRBV7-8 and TRBJ2-7; TRBD2 agrees at 9 bases. CDR1 and CDR2 (germline): SGHVS, FQNEAQ. CDR3 size: 17 residues. V shed 0 bases and J 4 bases; nucleotides not matched to a gene: 10.

The V and J genes are TRBV13 and TRBJ1-1; 8 bases map to TRBD1. The CDR3 totals 15 residues. The germline V gene encodes CDR1 PRHDT and CDR2 FYEKMQ (reference sequence). The V gene end was trimmed by 3 bases and the J gene end by 0 bases; junction bases not matched to a gene: 3. The CDR3 DNA reads TGTGCCAGCAGCTTGACAGGGGCTTTGAACACTGAAGCTTTCTTT. Protein: CASSLTGALNTEAFF.

This chain links TRBV7-2 with TRBJ2-5; tentatively, D is TRBD1 or TRBD2 (5 bases each). The V gene lost 5 bases and the J gene lost 10 bases, with 14 bases spanning the gap. Germline V gives CDR1 SGHTA, CDR2 FQGNSA. This CDR3 has 12 amino acids. CDR3 nucleotide sequence: TGTGCCAGCAGCCCCGGGGACGCCGTCCAGTACTTC. This translates into CASSPGDAVQYF. Together with reference TRBV7-2 and TRBJ2-5, the CDR3 gives the full variable domain: GAGVSQSPSNKVTEKGKDVELRCDPISGHTALYWYRQSLGQGLEFLIYFQGNSAPDKSGLPSDRFSAERTGGSVSTLTIQRTQQEDSAVYLCASSPGDAVQYFGPGTRLLVL.

V is TRBV28 and J is TRBJ2-3, with TRBD2 identical over 7 bases. The germline V gene has CDR1 MDHEN and CDR2 SYDVKM. CDR3 length: 16 amino acids. The V gene end was trimmed by 4 bases and the J gene end by 2 bases; junction bases not matched to a gene: 9. The CDR3 sequence is CASSSRLAGSTDTQYF. The CDR3 DNA reads TGTGCCAGCAGTTCCAGACTAGCCGGCTCCACAGATACGCAGTATTTT.

J is TRBJ2-5 and V is TRBV5-1; D is perhaps TRBD1 (6 bases). This CDR3 is built from 13 residues. V lost 0 bases to trimming and J lost 5 bases, with 8 bases between them. Looked up from germline, CDR1 is SGHRS and CDR2 is YFSETQ. The CDR3 region has the DNA TGCGCCAGCAGCTTGGACAGGGACGAGACCCAGTACTTC. It yields the protein CASSLDRDETQYF.

CDR3 sequence: CASSLGEGFWAFF. The DNA for the CDR3 is TGTGCCAGCAGCCTAGGGGAGGGTTTCTGGGCTTTCTTT. The rearrangement joins TRBV7-3 to TRBJ1-1; a possible D gene is TRBD1 (5 bases). The ends were cut back, 5 bases at V and 11 bases at J, with 18 bases in the middle. This CDR3 comprises 13 residues. CDR1 SGHTA and CDR2 FQGTGA come from the germline V gene.